The rows below give T cell receptor beta chains drawn from one sample of a study of PD-L1 blockade in urothelial cancer. Assay: immunoSEQ multiplex PCR; the TCRdb copy retains only in-frame clones and omits some. This table holds approximately 79,000 clones, approximately 90% found once. Sequenced here: PBMCs, sampled around atezolizumab (anti-PD-L1) treatment. These receptors were obtained from a woman at least 80 years old with urothelial cancer. Both conserved end residues are part of each CDR3. D genes are given only for firm matches. Not all rows give a size; the values are once, few, many and, for expanded clones, a class.

V gene	clone size	J gene	D gene	CDR3 protein	CDR3 DNA
TRBV6-5	-	TRBJ2-3	TRBD2	CASSYSGLAGDTQYF	TGTGCCAGCAGTTACTCTGGGCTAGCGGGTGATACGCAGTATTTT
TRBV27	-	TRBJ2-7	TRBD2	CASSRSLAGFYEQYF	TGTGCCAGCAGCCGGTCCCTAGCGGGGTTCTACGAGCAGTACTTC
TRBV7-3	-	TRBJ1-1	-	CASSSGQNTEAFF	TGTGCCAGCAGCTCAGGACAGAACACTGAAGCTTTCTTT
TRBV29-1	-	TRBJ2-7	TRBD1	CSAGTGREQYF	TGCAGCGCGGGGACAGGGAGGGAGCAGTACTTC
TRBV27	-	TRBJ2-6	-	CASSPGREGLYSGANVLTF	TGTGCCAGCAGCCCGGGTAGAGAAGGTTTATACTCTGGGGCCAACGTCCTGACTTTC
TRBV28	once	TRBJ2-7	TRBD2	CASSLVSSGRYEQYF	TGTGCCAGCAGTTTAGTCTCTAGCGGGAGGTACGAGCAGTACTTC
TRBV4-1	-	TRBJ2-2	-	CASSQGRTHNTGELFF	TGCGCCAGCAGCCAAGGGCGGACACACAACACCGGGGAGCTGTTTTTT
TRBV28	-	TRBJ1-4	-	CASSLTGATNEKLFF	TGTGCCAGCAGTCTCACAGGAGCAACTAATGAAAAACTGTTTTTT
TRBV10-2	-	TRBJ1-2	-	CASREISGRGYTF	TGCGCCAGCAGGGAAATCTCAGGGCGTGGCTACACCTTC
TRBV7-2	-	TRBJ1-3	TRBD1	CASSHRTGPGNTIYF	TGTGCCAGCAGCCACAGGACAGGGCCTGGAAACACCATATATTTT
TRBV30	-	TRBJ2-1	TRBD1	CAWVAPGQGYNEQFF	TGTGCCTGGGTCGCCCCGGGACAGGGTTACAATGAGCAGTTCTTC
TRBV19	-	TRBJ2-2	-	CASSTLGLGGNGTGELFF	TGTGCCAGTAGTACCCTAGGACTAGGGGGAAATGGCACCGGGGAGCTGTTTTTT
TRBV19	-	TRBJ1-2	TRBD1	CASSDRDRVVGYTF	TGTGCCAGTAGCGACCGGGACAGGGTAGTTGGCTACACCTTC
TRBV18	-	TRBJ1-2	TRBD1	CASSAGTDIHLYGYTF	TGTGCCAGCTCGGCAGGGACAGACATCCACCTCTATGGCTACACCTTC
TRBV4-2	-	TRBJ2-7	-	CASSQDSRNSLTPYEQYF	TGTGCCAGCAGCCAAGATAGTAGGAACAGCCTAACACCCTACGAGCAGTACTTC
TRBV7-2	few	TRBJ1-3	TRBD1	CASSLRQGEGGNTIYF	TGTGCCAGCAGCTTAAGACAGGGGGAGGGTGGAAACACCATATATTTT
TRBV30	-	TRBJ2-3	-	CAWSVRLLWASTDTQYF	TGTGCCTGGAGTGTACGCTTACTTTGGGCTAGCACAGATACGCAGTATTTT
TRBV2	-	TRBJ1-2	-	CASSDQTGLYGYTF	TGTGCCAGCAGTGACCAGACAGGACTCTATGGCTACACCTTC
TRBV27	-	TRBJ1-5	-	CASSSFRDQPQHF	TGTGCCAGCAGTTCGTTCAGGGATCAGCCCCAGCATTTT
TRBV2	-	TRBJ1-1	TRBD1	CASGKTGFTEAFF	TGTGCCAGCGGAAAGACAGGGTTCACTGAAGCTTTCTTT
TRBV7-6	-	TRBJ2-3	TRBD1	CASSLSLGQNTDTQYF	TGTGCCAGCAGCTTATCCTTGGGACAGAACACAGATACGCAGTATTTT
TRBV6-1	-	TRBJ2-1	TRBD2	CASSEVSSGRAYNEQFF	TGTGCCAGCAGTGAAGTTTCTAGCGGGAGGGCTTACAATGAGCAGTTCTTC